This TCR beta chain was sequenced for a study of response to subunit inactivated influenza vaccine. Study-wide points: Few additional T cells are recruited per seasonal influenza vaccination, authors suggested.

Turning to this clonotype: Its matching antigen is unknown.

TCRdb fed the RT-PCR reads into MiXCR, producing one record per CDR3 protein. The sample has about 190,000 distinct CDR3 sequences; roughly an eighth are singletons. The germline gives CDR1 DFQATT, CDR2 SNEGSKA (reference sequence). This CDR3 region has 16 residues. With 4 bases clipped from V and 3 bases from J, the junction kept 13 bases outside the gene matches. The sequence was obtained from a man in his forties or fifties who received an inactivated influenza vaccine. J is TRBJ2-7 and V is TRBV20-1; TRBD2 aligns across 9 bases. The sample in question was CD8+ T cells sorted from PBMCs, obtained less than 6 days after vaccination. CDR3 sequence reads: CSAIGIAGETLYEQYF. CDR3 DNA: TGCAGTGCTATAGGGATAGCGGGAGAGACCCTCTACGAGCAGTACTTC.